Presented here are 32 T cell receptor beta chains from one specimen sequenced in a study of blood T cell repertoires in COVID-19. The protocol was immunoSEQ multiplex PCR, while the TCRdb copy is restricted to in-frame clones and leaves out a portion. The repertoire holds about 160,000 clones, with over 75% as singletons. Sequencing used PBMCs or T cells enriched from blood (not recorded which). The source of these receptors is a woman in her forties with acute COVID-19.

The chain has TRBV7-9 and TRBJ1-3; D may be TRBD1 (5 bases). The CDR3 is made up of 15 amino acids. V was cut by 0 bases and J by 3 bases, with 9 bases left in between. CDR1 and CDR2 from the germline V gene are SEHNR and FQNEAQ (reference sequence). The CDR3 sequence: CASSLAGPDGNTIYF. In DNA form, the CDR3 reads TGTGCCAGCAGCTTAGCGGGGCCAGATGGAAACACCATATATTTT.

The rearrangement joins TRBV7-9 to TRBJ2-2; TRBD1 matches 7 bases. Germline CDR1 reads SEHNR; CDR2 reads FQNEAQ (reference sequence). This CDR3 comprises 14 residues. J was trimmed by 3 bases and V by 4 bases; bases with no gene match: 2. CDR3 coding DNA: TGTGCCAGCAGCTACGACAGGGACACCGGGGAGCTGTTTTTT. The encoded protein is CASSYDRDTGELFF.

The chain uses TRBV10-2 and TRBJ1-1, with D possibly TRBD1 on 5 matching bases. V dropped 7 bases and J dropped 1 base, with 16 bases sitting between them. The CDR3 has 15 residues. From germline, CDR1 is WSHSY and CDR2 SAAADI. As DNA, the CDR3 is TGCGCCAGCAAGGCGTTCTCGGGGGGGAACACTGAAGCTTTCTTT. Its protein product is CASKAFSGGNTEAFF.

Only one count was recorded for this clone. The CDR3 protein is CASSFTGLSSGNTIYF. CDR3 nucleotide sequence: TGTGCCAGCAGCTTCACGGGTCTTTCCTCTGGAAACACCATATATTTT. The rearrangement links TRBV5-4 to TRBJ1-3; D not resolved. CDR1 is SGHNT, CDR2 YYREEE, per germline (reference sequence). There are 16 residues in the CDR3. The V gene lost 2 bases and the J gene lost 0 bases, with 12 bases spanning the gap.

The chain carries TRBV24-1 and TRBJ2-1; 12 positions match TRBD1. This CDR3 region has 16 residues. J gave up 7 bases and V 3 bases, and 6 bases lay outside the gene matches. The germline gives CDR1 KGHDR, CDR2 SFDVKD. CDR3 bases: TGTGCCACCAGTGATACCGGGACAGGGGGCTTTAATGAGCAGTTCTTC. The encoded protein is CATSDTGTGGFNEQFF.

The chain recombines TRBV6-1 with TRBJ2-7; tentative D call: TRBD2 (6 bases). Germline-derived CDR1 and CDR2 are MNHNS and SASEGT. Trimming took 3 bases from V and 3 from J, leaving 12 bases between them. This CDR3 spans 14 amino acids. The CDR3 is CASSEGGLSYEQYF. In DNA form, the CDR3 reads TGTGCCAGCAGTGAGGGGGGACTGAGCTACGAGCAGTACTTC.

This clone was picked up a small number of times. The genes are TRBV6-1 and TRBJ2-3; the match to TRBD2 covers 12 bases. V lost 3 bases and J lost 4; bases outside the gene matches: 8. In germline, CDR1 is MNHNS, CDR2 SASEGT. The CDR3 consists of 17 residues. DNA of the CDR3: TGTGCCAGCAGTGATAAACCGGGACTAGCGGGCTCAGATACGCAGTATTTT. Its translation: CASSDKPGLAGSDTQYF.

J is TRBJ1-1 and V is TRBV30; 9 nucleotides match TRBD1. Germline V gene lookup returns CDR1 GTSNPN and CDR2 SVGIG (reference sequence). The CDR3 has 17 amino acids. V lost 5 bases and J lost 4; bases outside the gene matches: 17. CDR3 nucleotides: TGTGCCTGGCCACTTCAACCCAAAGAGACAGGGGGCACTGAAGCTTTCTTT. Translated, it gives CAWPLQPKETGGTEAFF. The whole variable domain, remainder taken from reference TRBV30 and TRBJ1-1, is SQTIHQWPATLVQPVGSPLSLECTVEGTSNPNLYWYRQAAGRGLQLLFYSVGIGQISSEVPQNLSASRPQDRQFILSSKKLLLSDSGFYLCAWPLQPKETGGTEAFFGQGTRLTVV.

V gene TRBV14 combines with J gene TRBJ1-1; unclear D gene. V dropped 1 base and J dropped 0 bases, with 6 bases sitting between them. Germline loops: CDR1 SGHDN, CDR2 FVKESK. The length of the CDR3 is 14 residues. The CDR3 protein is CASSQAGLNTEAFF. CDR3 DNA sequence: TGTGCCAGCAGCCAAGCAGGATTGAACACTGAAGCTTTCTTT.

J is TRBJ1-1 and V is TRBV28; 7 nucleotides match TRBD1. The CDR3 covers 14 residues. Trimming at V came to 5 bases and at J to 5 bases, leaving 8 bases not matched to a gene. Germline lookup yields CDR1 MDHEN and CDR2 SYDVKM. The CDR3 nucleotides are TGTGCCAGCAGTCCCATCCCAGGGGGAACTGAAGCTTTCTTT. Translating gives CASSPIPGGTEAFF.

This clone was picked up a small number of times. V is TRBV7-3 and J is TRBJ2-1; TRBD2 agrees at 11 bases. From germline, CDR1 is SGHTA and CDR2 FQGTGA. This CDR3 has 15 residues. The junction had 4 bases not matched to a gene; V was cut back by 2 bases and J by 7 bases. The CDR3 here is CASSLLPSGRNEQFF. CDR3 DNA: TGTGCCAGCAGCTTACTTCCTAGCGGGAGGAATGAGCAGTTCTTC.

The V gene is TRBV15, the J gene TRBJ2-3, with D maybe TRBD2 (5 bases). V lost 6 bases to trimming and J lost 0 bases, with 7 bases between them. The CDR3 totals 13 residues. CDR1 and CDR2 (germline): LNHNV, YYDKDF (reference sequence). CDR3 loop: CATRSSSTDTQYF. CDR3 DNA sequence: TGTGCCACCAGATCTAGCAGCACAGATACGCAGTATTTT.

V is TRBV19 and J is TRBJ2-2; no firm D call. V gave up 6 bases and J gave up 7 bases, with 9 bases separating them. The CDR3 contains 12 residues. The germline V gene has CDR1 LNHDA and CDR2 SQIVND (reference sequence). This CDR3 is CASSLQSGELFF. CDR3 DNA sequence: TGTGCCAGTAGCCTACAGAGCGGGGAGCTGTTTTTT.

The gene calls are TRBV29-1 and TRBJ2-3; 7 positions match TRBD1. Losses at the gene ends were 4 bases for V and 0 bases for J; bases not matched to a gene: 4. The germline CDR1 and CDR2 sequences are SQVTM and ANQGSEA. The CDR3 length is 14 residues. CDR3 bases: TGCAGCGTTGGTCGACAGGGAAGCACAGATACGCAGTATTTT. This gives the protein CSVGRQGSTDTQYF.

This sequence joins TRBV7-9 and TRBJ1-1; a weak D match, TRBD1 (6 bases). The CDR3 contains 16 residues. Looked up from germline, CDR1 is SEHNR and CDR2 is FQNEAQ (reference sequence). V was trimmed by 5 bases and J by 3 bases, leaving 19 bases between them. CDR3 in DNA: TGTGCCAGCAGCCACAGTGGGGGCAGGGGTGACACTGAAGCTTTCTTT. Amino acids: CASSHSGGRGDTEAFF.

This chain uses TRBV15 with TRBJ1-2; unclear D gene. V was pared by 5 bases and J by 2 bases, with 12 bases between. This CDR3 spans 14 amino acids. Germline CDR1 LNHNV, CDR2 YYDKDF (reference sequence). The CDR3 nucleotides are TGTGCCACCAGCCCCGGGAGGGTAAACTATGGCTACACCTTC. It yields the protein CATSPGRVNYGYTF.

V is TRBV27 and J is TRBJ1-5; 7 nucleotides match TRBD1. CDR3 size: 18 residues. Germline CDR1 MNHEY, CDR2 SMNVEV (reference sequence). J was trimmed by 0 bases and V by 6 bases; bases with no gene match: 14. In DNA form, the CDR3 reads TGTGCCAGCAGCTCATCAGGGGGGCCCGGTTATAGCAATCAGCCCCAGCATTTT. The encoded protein is CASSSSGGPGYSNQPQHF.

The genes are TRBV29-1 and TRBJ2-3; D might be TRBD2 (6 bases). The germline V and J ends were trimmed by 7 bases and 4 bases, with 15 bases remaining between them. This CDR3 has 13 amino acids. Germline V lookup: CDR1 SQVTM, CDR2 ANQGSEA. DNA for the CDR3: TGCAGCGCCGGGACTCCGGAGCCAGATACGCAGTATTTT. Residues: CSAGTPEPDTQYF.

This rearrangement joins TRBV23-1 to TRBJ2-7; no reliable D call. TRBV23-1 is an ORF; its function is uncertain. Trimming stripped 9 bases from V and 2 bases from J, with 11 bases between. CDR3 size: 12 residues. Here the CDR3 reads CARHRLTYEQYF. CDR3 nucleotides: TGCGCCAGACACCGACTTACCTACGAGCAGTACTTC.

CDR3 coding DNA: TGCGCCAGCAGCACACAGGGGGGCACAGATACGCAGTATTTT. It is translated as CASSTQGGTDTQYF. V and J are TRBV5-1 and TRBJ2-3, with 8 bases lining up with TRBD1. With 4 bases clipped from V and 1 base from J, the junction kept 2 bases outside the gene matches. Germline CDR1 SGHRS, CDR2 YFSETQ. The CDR3 spans 14 residues.

In this sample, this clone turned up once. The chain couples TRBV6-5 to TRBJ2-7; TRBD2 agrees at 7 bases. The CDR3 covers 11 residues. CDR1 is MNHEY, CDR2 SVGAGI, per germline. V gave up 8 bases and J gave up 6 bases; unmatched junction bases: 4. CDR3 nucleotides: TGTGCCAGCGGGAGGGGCGCCGAGCAGTACGTC. This codes for CASGRGAEQYV.

Comments on this clone: This specimen includes other DNA sequences encoding the same CDR3. The rearrangement uses TRBV30 and TRBJ1-5, with 8 bases that match TRBD1. The V gene's germline CDR1 is GTSNPN and CDR2 SVGIG (reference sequence). The CDR3 has 14 amino acids. V lost 3 bases to trimming and J lost 0 bases; unmatched junction nucleotides: 1. Here the CDR3 DNA reads TGTGCCTGGAGAGGGACAGGTAGCAATCAGCCCCAGCATTTT. Protein: CAWRGTGSNQPQHF. The entire variable domain, with the rest obtained from reference TRBV30 and TRBJ1-5, is as follows: SQTIHQWPATLVQPVGSPLSLECTVEGTSNPNLYWYRQAAGRGLQLLFYSVGIGQISSEVPQNLSASRPQDRQFILSSKKLLLSDSGFYLCAWRGTGSNQPQHFGDGTRLSIL.

The chain links TRBV7-3 to TRBJ2-1, with a tentative D call TRBD2 (5 bases). CDR3 length: 13 residues. The V end was cut by 5 bases, the J end by 9 bases, with 14 bases between. CDR1 is SGHTA and CDR2 is FQGTGA in the germline V gene. The CDR3 coding sequence is TGTGCCAGCAGCCGCGGGCGCGGCCTTGAGCAGTTCTTC. Amino acids: CASSRGRGLEQFF.

The chain is built from TRBV7-8 and TRBJ2-6; the D is unclear. The germline V and J ends were trimmed by 4 bases and 3 bases, with 13 bases remaining between them. The length of the CDR3 is 16 residues. CDR1 SGHVS and CDR2 FQNEAQ come from the germline V gene. Here the CDR3 reads CASSSNREVGANVLTF. The CDR3 coding sequence is TGTGCCAGCAGCTCCAATAGAGAAGTTGGGGCCAACGTCCTGACTTTC.

The J gene is TRBJ1-1, the V gene TRBV2; TRBD1 aligns across 7 bases. This CDR3 contains 15 residues. V lost 6 bases and J lost 0; bases outside the gene matches: 7. The germline V gene encodes CDR1 SNHLY and CDR2 FYNNEI. As DNA, the CDR3 is TGTGCCAGCAGAGTCAGGGGGGCCGTGAACACTGAAGCTTTCTTT. This translates into CASRVRGAVNTEAFF.

This clone was detected only once. The chain links TRBV21-1 to TRBJ1-1; the table's D call, TRBD1, has no DNA check behind it. TRBV21-1 is labeled a pseudogene. The CDR3 is 16 residues long. The CDR3 region is CASSFTRTGENSEAFF. CDR3 in DNA: TGTGCCAGCAGCTTTACCAGGACAGGAGAGAACTCTGAAGCTTTCTTT.

The rearrangement links TRBV10-3 to TRBJ1-2; 8 bases fit TRBD1. Germline CDR1 and CDR2: ENHRY and SYGVKD. The CDR3 extends over 14 amino acids. Unmatched junction bases numbered 12, after V lost 5 bases and J lost 10 bases. The chain's CDR3 is CAISQGAGGDVYTF. DNA for the CDR3: TGTGCCATCAGTCAGGGGGCAGGTGGGGATGTCTACACCTTC.

The rearrangement uses TRBV9 and TRBJ2-3, with TRBD2 matching 14 bases. The CDR3 runs to 16 residues. Germline V gene data show CDR1 as SGDLS and CDR2 as YYNGEE. Trimming cost V 4 bases and J 4 bases; bases outside gene matches: 5. CDR3 sequence (DNA): TGTGCCAGCAGCCCTAGACTAGCGGGAGGGGCAGATACGCAGTATTTT. This gives the protein CASSPRLAGGADTQYF.

The count of this clone is one. The rearrangement links TRBV4-1 to TRBJ2-3; TRBD2 matches at 7 bases. V was clipped by 1 base and J by 5 bases; unmatched bases: 9. The germline V gene encodes CDR1 MGHRA and CDR2 YSYEKL. This CDR3 is 16 amino acids long. The CDR3 DNA is TGCGCCAGCAGCCAAGGAGCGGGAATCACGGAAGATACGCAGTATTTT. It is translated as CASSQGAGITEDTQYF.

The chain employs TRBV6-5 and TRBJ2-4, with 8 bases matching TRBD1. Germline V gene lookup returns CDR1 MNHEY and CDR2 SVGAGI. The CDR3 is 14 amino acids. V lost 1 base, J lost 7 bases, and 3 bases stayed unmatched. In DNA, the CDR3 is TGTGCCAGCAGTTACTTCCAGGGGGCGAACATTCAGTACTTC. This translates into CASSYFQGANIQYF.

J is TRBJ2-1 and V is TRBV12-5, with TRBD1 matching 9 bases. Trimming removed 0 bases from V and 7 bases from J; junction bases left unmatched: 10. This CDR3 has 17 amino acids. Germline lookup yields CDR1 LGHNT and CDR2 FRNRAP. The chain's CDR3 is CASGLVKGTGNTNEQFF. The CDR3 region has the DNA TGTGCTAGTGGTTTGGTTAAAGGGACAGGGAACACGAATGAGCAGTTCTTC.

Concerning this clone itself: Other nucleotide sequences from this sample produce the same CDR3. The chain joins TRBV12-3 or TRBV12-4 to TRBJ1-1, with D hard to call. This CDR3 contains 12 residues. The V and J ends lost 3 bases and 4 bases respectively, with 6 bases between them. Here the CDR3 reads CASSFPGTEAFF. The CDR3 nucleotides are TGTGCCAGCAGTTTTCCGGGCACTGAAGCTTTCTTT.